This section outlines one T cell receptor (beta chain) sequence together with its context. Other nucleotide sequences from this sample produce the same CDR3. CDR1 GTSNPN and CDR2 SVGIG come from the germline V gene (reference sequence). V gave up 0 bases and J gave up 6 bases, with 6 bases separating them. The CDR3 consists of 12 residues. This entry comes from a study of shared clonotypes between healthy human individuals. Turning to the study itself: Donors had three CD4 naive, three CD4 memory, two CD8 naive and one CD8 memory plate apiece.

The assay was run at deep level. The data were produced by immunoSEQ multiplex PCR, yet TCRdb's version contains in-frame clones alone and is incomplete. The sample lists roughly 2.6 million clones, around 90% seen once, with over 0.12% in the top ten. Division of CD4+ cells produced a CD45RA+ naive subset and a CD45RA-negative memory subset. The chain joins TRBV30 to TRBJ2-1; no firm D call. Sequenced input: naive CD4+ T cells sorted from blood. The subset is: CD45RA+ positively selected. This sequence originates from a man aged 18 to 30 in good health. DNA for the CDR3: TGTGCCTGGAGTGTACGTAGCAATGAGCAGTTCTTC. This gives the protein CAWSVRSNEQFF.